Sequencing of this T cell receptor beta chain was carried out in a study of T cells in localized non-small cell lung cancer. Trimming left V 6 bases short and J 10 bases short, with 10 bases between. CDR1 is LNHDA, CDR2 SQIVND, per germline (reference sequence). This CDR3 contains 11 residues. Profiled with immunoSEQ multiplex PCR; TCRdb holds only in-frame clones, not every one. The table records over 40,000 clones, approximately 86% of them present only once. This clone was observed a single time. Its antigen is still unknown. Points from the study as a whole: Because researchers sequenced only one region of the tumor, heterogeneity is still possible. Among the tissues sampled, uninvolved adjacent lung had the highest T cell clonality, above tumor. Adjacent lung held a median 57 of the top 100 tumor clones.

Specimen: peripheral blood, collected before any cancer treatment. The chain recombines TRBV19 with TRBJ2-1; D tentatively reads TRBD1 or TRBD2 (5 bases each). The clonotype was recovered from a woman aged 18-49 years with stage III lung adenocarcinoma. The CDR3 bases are TGTGCCAGTAGAGGGGAGAGGGAGCAGTTCTTC. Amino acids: CASRGEREQFF.